Below, one T cell receptor beta chain is given with its context. This specimen belongs to a study of shared clonotypes between healthy human individuals. CDR3 length: 15 residues. Trimming pared 3 bases from V and 3 bases from J, leaving 11 bases between. Germline-derived CDR1 and CDR2 are SGHAT and FQNNGV. DNA input for the unsorted PBMC replicate PCRs was about 270 ng, 30,000 to 35,000 T cell genomes. Generated by immunoSEQ multiplex PCR, the TCRdb table keeps only in-frame clones and is missing some. Of 490,000 or so clones listed, roughly 85% are singletons. The sequence came from a woman aged 40 to 55 in good health. Some clones in this sample may be carry-over from other donors' samples. Sequenced sample: PBMCs. The rearrangement links TRBV11-2 to TRBJ2-2, with D unclear. CDR3 sequence reads: CASSLGNSYTGELFF. Written as DNA, the CDR3 is TGTGCCAGCAGCTTGGGAAATTCTTACACCGGGGAGCTGTTTTTT.